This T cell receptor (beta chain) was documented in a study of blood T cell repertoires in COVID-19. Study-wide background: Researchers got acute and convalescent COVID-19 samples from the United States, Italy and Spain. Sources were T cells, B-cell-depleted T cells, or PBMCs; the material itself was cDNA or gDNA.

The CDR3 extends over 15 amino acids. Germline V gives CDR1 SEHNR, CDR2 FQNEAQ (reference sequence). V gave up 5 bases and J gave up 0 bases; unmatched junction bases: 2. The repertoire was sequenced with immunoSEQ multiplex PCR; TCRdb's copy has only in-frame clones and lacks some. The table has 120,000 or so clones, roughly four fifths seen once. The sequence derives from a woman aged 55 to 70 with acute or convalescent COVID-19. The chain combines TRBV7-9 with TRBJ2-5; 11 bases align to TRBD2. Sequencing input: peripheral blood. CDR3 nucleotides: TGTGCCAGCAGCACGGGACTAGCGGACCAAGAGACCCAGTACTTC. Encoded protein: CASSTGLADQETQYF.